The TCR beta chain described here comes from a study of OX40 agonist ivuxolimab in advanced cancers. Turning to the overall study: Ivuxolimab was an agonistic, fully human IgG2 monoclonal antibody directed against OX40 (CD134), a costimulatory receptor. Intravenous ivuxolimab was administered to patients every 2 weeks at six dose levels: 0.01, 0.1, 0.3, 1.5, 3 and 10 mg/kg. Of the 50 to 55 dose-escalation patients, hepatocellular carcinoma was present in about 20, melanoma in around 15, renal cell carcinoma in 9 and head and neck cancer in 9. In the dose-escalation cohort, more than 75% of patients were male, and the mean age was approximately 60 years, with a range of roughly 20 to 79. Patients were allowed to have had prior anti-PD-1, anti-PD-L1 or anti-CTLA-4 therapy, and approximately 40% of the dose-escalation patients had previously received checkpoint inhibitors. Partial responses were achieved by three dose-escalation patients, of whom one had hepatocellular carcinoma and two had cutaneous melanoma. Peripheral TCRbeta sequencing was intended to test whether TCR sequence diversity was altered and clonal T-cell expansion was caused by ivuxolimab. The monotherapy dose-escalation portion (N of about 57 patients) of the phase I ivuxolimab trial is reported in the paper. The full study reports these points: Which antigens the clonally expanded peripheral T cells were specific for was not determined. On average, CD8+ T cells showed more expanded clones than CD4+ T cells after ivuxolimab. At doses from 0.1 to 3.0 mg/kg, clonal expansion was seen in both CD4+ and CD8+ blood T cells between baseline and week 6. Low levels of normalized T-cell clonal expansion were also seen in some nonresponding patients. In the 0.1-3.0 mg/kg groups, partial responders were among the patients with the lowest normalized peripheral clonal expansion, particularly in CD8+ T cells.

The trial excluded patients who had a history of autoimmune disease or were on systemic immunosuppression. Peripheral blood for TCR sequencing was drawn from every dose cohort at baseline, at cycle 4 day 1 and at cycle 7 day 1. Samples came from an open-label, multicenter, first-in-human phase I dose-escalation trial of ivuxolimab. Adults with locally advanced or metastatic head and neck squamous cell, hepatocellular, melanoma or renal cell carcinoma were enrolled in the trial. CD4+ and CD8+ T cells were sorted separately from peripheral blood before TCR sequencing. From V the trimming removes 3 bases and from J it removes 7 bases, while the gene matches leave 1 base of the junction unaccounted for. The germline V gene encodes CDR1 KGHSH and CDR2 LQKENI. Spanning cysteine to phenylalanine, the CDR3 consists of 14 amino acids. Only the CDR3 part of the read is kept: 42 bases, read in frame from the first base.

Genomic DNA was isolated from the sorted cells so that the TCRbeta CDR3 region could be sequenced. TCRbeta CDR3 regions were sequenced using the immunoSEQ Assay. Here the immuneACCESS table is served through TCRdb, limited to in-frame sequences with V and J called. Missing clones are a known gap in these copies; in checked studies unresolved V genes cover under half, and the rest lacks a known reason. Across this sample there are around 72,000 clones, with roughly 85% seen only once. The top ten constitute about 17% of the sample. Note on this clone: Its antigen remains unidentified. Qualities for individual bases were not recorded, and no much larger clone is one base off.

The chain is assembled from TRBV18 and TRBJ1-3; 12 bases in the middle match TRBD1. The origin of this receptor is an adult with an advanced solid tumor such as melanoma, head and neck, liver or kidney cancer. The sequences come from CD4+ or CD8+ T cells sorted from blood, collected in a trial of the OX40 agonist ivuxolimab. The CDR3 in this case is CASSPGQGANTIYF. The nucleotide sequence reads TGTGCCAGCTCACCGGGACAGGGGGCGAACACCATATATTTT.